This record covers a single T cell receptor (beta chain). Libraries were prepared by immunoSEQ multiplex PCR; TCRdb keeps only in-frame clonotypes and omits some of them. The table records 250,000 or so clones, about 87% of them present only once. The data were obtained in a study of blood T cell repertoires in COVID-19. Sequencing was done on a sample of PBMCs or T cells enriched from blood (not recorded which). This TCR was recovered from a woman aged 50 to 65 who had recovered from COVID-19.

This CDR3 is CATSDLNQAGQHNEQFF. CDR3 nucleotides: TGTGCCACCAGTGATTTGAATCAGGCAGGGCAGCACAATGAGCAGTTCTTC. The rearrangement joins TRBV24-1 to TRBJ2-1; D perhaps matches TRBD1 (5 bases). CDR3 length equals 17 residues. V was shortened by 0 bases and J by 5 bases, with 16 bases between the two germline ends. Looked up from germline, CDR1 is KGHDR and CDR2 is SFDVKD.